The rows below give T cell receptor beta chains drawn from one sample of a study of T cells in Graves' hyperthyroidism and ophthalmopathy. TCRdb fed the multiplex PCR reads into MiXCR, producing one record per CDR3 protein. The sample consists of about 420,000 distinct CDR3 sequences, approximately 14% of them appearing once. Input material: blood. These receptors all come from a woman in her late teens or twenties with Graves' hyperthyroidism. Both conserved end residues are part of each CDR3. A D gene is named only where the DNA matches it firmly. Not all rows give a size; the values are once, few, many and, for expanded clones, a class.

v_call,j_call,d_call,clone_size,cdr3_aa,cdr3_nt
TRBV27,TRBJ2-7,NA,few,CASRSNLWPGGDTYEQYF,TGTGCCAGCAGATCAAACCTCTGGCCCGGGGGAGATACCTACGAGCAGTACTTC
TRBV10-3,TRBJ1-1,TRBD1,many,CAISGGQGWREDTEAFF,TGTGCCATCAGTGGGGGACAGGGTTGGCGTGAGGACACTGAAGCTTTCTTT
TRBV27,TRBJ2-7,TRBD2,NA,CASSKLAGGHSNEQYF,TGTGCCAGCAGCAAGCTAGCGGGAGGGCATAGTAACGAGCAGTACTTC
TRBV12-3/TRBV12-4,TRBJ2-2,NA,many,CASRGTTGLNTGELFF,TGTGCCAGCAGGGGGACGACAGGTTTGAACACCGGGGAGCTGTTTTTT
TRBV6-2/TRBV6-3,TRBJ2-4,NA,once,CASSHRVDIQYF,TGTGCCAGCAGTCACAGGGTTGACATTCAGTACTTC
TRBV7-9,TRBJ2-5,NA,few,CASSSPRQQETQYF,TGTGCCAGCAGCTCCCCACGACAGCAAGAGACCCAGTACTTC
TRBV25-1,TRBJ1-1,NA,many,CASGQAGFNTEAFF,TGTGCCAGCGGGCAGGCAGGATTCAACACTGAAGCTTTCTTT
TRBV25-1,TRBJ2-5,NA,NA,CASSDPVGTQETQYF,TGTGCCAGCAGTGACCCCGTCGGGACACAAGAGACCCAGTACTTC
TRBV6-2/TRBV6-3,TRBJ2-1,NA,many,CATLAFVSSYNEQFF,TGTGCCACTTTAGCCTTTGTGAGCTCCTACAATGAGCAGTTCTTC
TRBV20-1,TRBJ2-7,TRBD2,NA,CSARGTSGSGYEQYF,TGCAGTGCTAGAGGGACTAGCGGGAGCGGGTACGAGCAGTACTTC
TRBV6-6,TRBJ2-1,NA,many,CASSYSSTDYNEQFF,TGTGCCAGCAGTTACTCGTCAACGGATTACAATGAGCAGTTCTTC
TRBV11-2,TRBJ2-3,TRBD2,many,CASSIAGGTDTQYF,TGTGCCAGCAGTATAGCGGGAGGTACAGATACGCAGTATTTT
TRBV27,TRBJ1-5,NA,few,CASSRAGNQPQHF,TGTGCCAGCAGTCGGGCAGGCAATCAGCCCCAGCATTTT
TRBV5-1,TRBJ1-1,NA,many,CASSGGVDTEAFF,TGCGCCAGCAGCGGAGGGGTTGACACTGAAGCTTTCTTT
TRBV29-1,TRBJ1-1,NA,NA,CSAFVRTEAFF,TGCAGCGCCTTTGTCAGGACTGAAGCTTTCTTT
TRBV6-2/TRBV6-3,TRBJ2-1,TRBD2,many,CASSYSWLAGYNEQFF,TGTGCCAGCAGTTACTCGTGGCTAGCGGGCTACAATGAGCAGTTCTTC
TRBV3-1,TRBJ2-7,TRBD2,many,CASSQDHVSGTDEQYF,TGTGCCAGCAGCCAAGATCATGTTAGCGGGACTGACGAGCAGTACTTC